Below are 5 T cell receptor beta chains sequenced from a single sample in a study of cytomegalovirus exposure and HLA in healthy donors. 13 Jbeta primers and 60 Vbeta primers were used for the PCR. Libraries were prepared by immunoSEQ multiplex PCR; TCRdb keeps only in-frame clonotypes and omits some of them. This table has some 170,000 clones, roughly two thirds appearing once. Source material: PBMCs. These receptors were collected from a woman in her 30s in good health and CMV-seronegative.

This clone occurred a few times. The chain couples TRBV7-9 to TRBJ2-1; a weak D match, TRBD2 (5 bases). The CDR3 is 11 amino acids. Trimming left V 8 bases short and J 4 bases short, with 6 bases between. Germline V gene sequence: CDR1 SEHNR, CDR2 FQNEAQ (reference sequence). The CDR3 region is CASGEYNEQFF. CDR3 DNA: TGTGCCAGCGGGGAGTACAATGAGCAGTTCTTC.

The rearrangement joins TRBV2 to TRBJ2-1, with D tentatively TRBD1 (6 bases). The CDR3 consists of 12 residues. Germline V gene lookup returns CDR1 SNHLY and CDR2 FYNNEI. The V end was cut by 5 bases, the J end by 6 bases, with 8 bases between. The CDR3 nucleotides read TGTGCCAGCAGTCCACAGGGCAATGAGCAGTTCTTC. It is translated as CASSPQGNEQFF.

This clone occurred a few times. The rearrangement links TRBV9 to TRBJ2-1; TRBD1 matches 11 bases. The CDR3 runs to 14 residues. The germline gives CDR1 SGDLS, CDR2 YYNGEE. The ends lost 4 bases at V and 7 bases at J; junction bases unmatched: 4. CDR3 DNA sequence: TGTGCCAGCAGCTCAAGGGACAGGGGGAATGAGCAGTTCTTC. This codes for CASSSRDRGNEQFF.

The gene calls are TRBV7-9 and TRBJ1-2; D ambiguous. Germline V gene sequence: CDR1 SEHNR, CDR2 FQNEAQ (reference sequence). CDR3 length: 13 residues. Trimming shortened V by 3 bases and J by 2 bases, and 7 bases separated the two germline ends. The CDR3 spells CASSLSVNYGYTF. The CDR3 DNA reads as TGTGCCAGCAGCTTGTCGGTCAACTATGGCTACACCTTC.

CDR3 protein: CASSPPSRAGELFF. The CDR3 nucleotides read TGTGCCAGCAGTCCCCCTTCGCGGGCCGGGGAGCTGTTTTTT. V gene TRBV5-4 combines with J gene TRBJ2-2; a possible D gene is TRBD2 (5 bases). This CDR3 is 14 amino acids long. Germline V gene lookup returns CDR1 SGHNT and CDR2 YYREEE (reference sequence). The V end was cut by 5 bases, the J end by 6 bases, with 14 bases between.